This T cell receptor (beta chain) was identified in a study of blood T cell repertoires in COVID-19. Overall study context: Acute-phase and convalescent COVID-19 samples originated in the United States, Italy and Spain. Sources were T cells, B-cell-depleted T cells, or PBMCs; the material itself was cDNA or gDNA.

Per the authors' pipeline: Amplification with reference gene primers provided the estimates of nucleated cell counts. Only in-frame clones appear in the TCRdb table, and some are missing; sequencing was by immunoSEQ multiplex PCR. That table gives V, J and clone size, and the DNA gave D and trimming. The sample comprises over 45,000 clones, about 76% of which are singletons, and under 30% rests with the top ten. The CDR3 runs 17 residues. V was cut by 3 bases and J by 8 bases, with 25 bases left in between. Germline CDR1 is MGHDK and CDR2 is SYGVNS. The clonotype was recovered from a woman of 80 years or more with active or convalescent COVID-19. Material for sequencing was peripheral blood. The J gene is TRBJ1-1, the V gene TRBV25-1; perhaps TRBD1 as D (6 bases). In DNA, the CDR3 is TGTGCCAGCAGTGACCCAAGGGGGAACCCGGTGGGACACGAAGCTTTCTTT. It is translated as CASSDPRGNPVGHEAFF.